This T cell receptor beta chain was sequenced during a study of T cell repertoires in ileal Crohn's disease (dated by TCRdb to between 2018 and 2021). Broadly, across the study: The median duration of disease was approximately 7.9 years, and at the time of surgery 35% of patients were active smokers. Roughly half of the patients were given postoperative therapy, with around eleven receiving thiopurines and 15 to 20 receiving anti-TNF agents. The study sequenced approximately 180 mucosal samples from around 57 patients, taken at several locations on the surgical specimen and at postoperative endoscopy. Running in parallel with the study was a multicentre cohort set up to find predictors of early endoscopic recurrence following ileocolonic resection. Endoscopic postoperative recurrence was defined by a Rutgeerts score above i0. All patients had surgery for a complication: stricturing disease in around 60% and penetrating disease in roughly 39%. TCR repertoire analysis was performed in around 57 Crohn's disease patients drawn from a prospective multicentre cohort.

The CDR3, from cysteine to phenylalanine, totals 14 residues. Only the CDR3 portion is preserved as DNA: 42 bases, with reading frame beginning at the first base. The germline V gene yields MDHEN for CDR1 and SYDVKM for CDR2. V is trimmed back by 5 bases and J by 3 bases, and the junction contains 7 bases that no gene match accounts for. Eligible patients were adults with ileal or ileocolonic Crohn's disease who had an indication for ileocolonic resection. Before DNA extraction, whole ileal mucosal biopsies were kept frozen at -80 degrees C. Genomic DNA was extracted from frozen whole biopsies using a TRizol-based method and was quantified with a NanoDrop 2000 spectrophotometer. Note on this clone: Its recognized antigen is unknown. No base quality values were provided; no much bigger clone lies one nucleotide off.

General findings and caveats noted by the study authors: Sorted CD8 T cells carried more high-frequency clones than CD4 T cells, suggesting mucosal expansions were mainly CD8. Higher percentages of high-frequency clones at the time of surgery were linked to endoscopic recurrence, and every patient with clonality above 26.8% (18/57) had recurrence. Patients who were active smokers at surgery had a significantly higher proportion of clonal expansions than non-smokers (roughly 24% vs 19%, p=0.02). Mucosal CD4 and CD8 T cells were sorted and sequenced only in a subgroup of patients, whose size was not stated.

Around 500 nanograms of biopsy DNA per sample were submitted for commercial TCRB immunosequencing. Adaptive Biotechnology amplified the CDR3 regions from genomic DNA with a two-step multiplex PCR designed to control amplification bias. The first PCR used primers for every V and J gene segment; the second PCR added barcodes and Illumina adapters. CDR3 libraries were sequenced using an Illumina instrument. As for how the authors treated the data: Analysis combined the vendor-provided pipelines with custom analysis of raw data in R/Bioconductor under R version 3.3.0. Clonality, ranging from 0 to 1, was calculated as the inverse of the normalised Shannon entropy of all productive clones. High-frequency clones were defined as the share of the repertoire occupied by the top 100 clones, with only clones passing a 95% confidence test being retained. The Simpson index measured repertoire diversity, and the Morisita-Horn index measured overlap between samples. The table was pulled from immuneACCESS by TCRdb, which kept in-frame rearrangements only. Such tables lose some clones; where checked, under half of the loss comes from unresolved V genes, and the rest has no known cause. D and trimming were read from the DNA, whereas the V and J calls and clone size are those reported in that table. The sample contains roughly 5,100 clones, about 85% of them found a single time. The ten largest clones represent 7.5% to 10% of the sample.

This clonotype was obtained from an adult with Crohn's disease. The chain links TRBV28 with TRBJ2-7, with TRBD1 identical over 7 junction bases. The sample consisted of ileal tissue. The CDR3 protein sequence reads: CASSTQGKLYEQYF. The DNA sequence is given as TGTGCCAGCAGTACACAGGGGAAACTCTACGAGCAGTACTTC.